The 20 T cell receptor beta chains in this list originate from one sample, sequenced in a study of blood T cell repertoires in COVID-19. Profiled with immunoSEQ multiplex PCR; TCRdb holds only in-frame clones, not every one. This sample yields under 300,000 clones, of which 88% are seen a single time; 0.75% to 1% belongs to the top ten. Sequenced material: PBMCs or T cells enriched from blood (not recorded which). Every receptor here comes from a woman in her 30s who had recovered from COVID-19.

The V gene is TRBV19, the J gene TRBJ2-1, with D perhaps matching TRBD2 (6 bases). Trimming cost V 2 bases and J 2 bases, with 19 bases left between them. Germline CDR1 reads LNHDA; CDR2 reads SQIVND (reference sequence). The CDR3 is 18 residues long. CDR3 amino acids: CASSISGSGAGPYNEQFF. The DNA of the CDR3 is TGTGCCAGTAGTATATCGGGGAGTGGGGCGGGACCCTACAATGAGCAGTTCTTC.

V and J are TRBV5-1 and TRBJ1-2, with a possible D match to TRBD1 (5 bases). The V gene's germline CDR1 is SGHRS and CDR2 YFSETQ. CDR3 length: 17 amino acids. Trimming left V 0 bases short and J 2 bases short, with 17 bases between. CDR3 loop: CASSLDVMVAGNYGYTF. CDR3 nucleotide sequence: TGCGCCAGCAGCTTGGACGTCATGGTGGCAGGGAACTATGGCTACACCTTC.

The rearrangement joins TRBV10-3 to TRBJ2-6; D possibly corresponds to TRBD2 (6 bases). The germline CDR1 and CDR2 sequences are ENHRY and SYGVKD. Deletions cut 11 bases from V and 0 bases from J, with 14 bases between. This CDR3 spans 15 amino acids. In nucleotides, the CDR3 is TGTGCCGTTCGGGACTCCGACTCTGGGGCCAACGTCCTGACTTTC. It translates to CAVRDSDSGANVLTF.

The chain carries TRBV5-1 and TRBJ2-5, with 7 bases matching TRBD1. Trimming at V came to 4 bases and at J to 1 base, leaving 7 bases not matched to a gene. This CDR3 has 15 residues. Germline V gene lookup returns CDR1 SGHRS and CDR2 YFSETQ. The CDR3 loop reads CASSLRGLGQETQYF. The DNA of the CDR3 is TGCGCCAGCAGCCTCAGGGGGTTGGGCCAAGAGACCCAGTACTTC.

This chain uses TRBV10-3 with TRBJ1-1, with 10 bases fitting TRBD1. V gave up 6 bases and J gave up 2 bases; unmatched junction bases: 15. Germline V gene data show CDR1 as ENHRY and CDR2 as SYGVKD. CDR3 length: 18 residues. The CDR3: CAIRPGSGTGVTNTEAFF. CDR3 coding DNA: TGTGCCATCAGACCTGGATCCGGGACAGGGGTGACCAACACTGAAGCTTTCTTT.

The chain recombines TRBV10-3 with TRBJ1-2; D perhaps matches TRBD1 (5 bases). V shed 3 bases and J shed 6 bases, with 8 bases lying between them. The CDR3 is 12 amino acids. Germline V gene data show CDR1 as ENHRY and CDR2 as SYGVKD. CDR3 nucleotides: TGTGCCATCAGTGAACCGGGGGATGGCTACACCTTC. Translated: CAISEPGDGYTF.

The genes are TRBV5-1 and TRBJ1-6, with 7 bases lining up with TRBD1. Trimming cost V 2 bases and J 6 bases; bases outside gene matches: 11. CDR1 is SGHRS, CDR2 YFSETQ, per germline. This CDR3 has 17 amino acids. The CDR3 DNA reads as TGCGCCAGCAGCTTACGACAGGGTGAACTATCTAATTCACCCCTCCACTTT. It encodes CASSLRQGELSNSPLHF.

This clone was counted a few times. The rearrangement uses TRBV7-9 and TRBJ2-1; D might be TRBD1 (6 bases). The CDR3 is made up of 15 amino acids. Germline CDR1 is SEHNR and CDR2 is FQNEAQ (reference sequence). The ends were cut back, 1 base at V and 2 bases at J, with 9 bases in the middle. CDR3 coding DNA: TGTGCCAGCAGCTTAGGGACAGCCCCCTACAATGAGCAGTTCTTC. This translates into CASSLGTAPYNEQFF. The whole variable domain, remainder taken from reference TRBV7-9 and TRBJ2-1, is DTGVSQNPRHKITKRGQNVTFRCDPISEHNRLYWYRQTLGQGPEFLTYFQNEAQLEKSRLLSDRFSAERPKGSFSTLEIQRTEQGDSAMYLCASSLGTAPYNEQFFGPGTRLTVL.

V gene TRBV6-5 combines with J gene TRBJ1-1; 7 bases line up with TRBD1. Looked up from germline, CDR1 is MNHEY and CDR2 is SVGAGI. V lost 7 bases to trimming and J lost 1 base; unmatched junction nucleotides: 9. This CDR3 region has 15 residues. The CDR3 loop is CASTLPQGGNTEAFF. The CDR3 nucleotides read TGTGCCAGCACCCTCCCTCAGGGGGGGAACACTGAAGCTTTCTTT.

V usage is TRBV2 and J usage is TRBJ2-1; D is undetermined. From germline, CDR1 is SNHLY and CDR2 FYNNEI. Between the trimmed V and J ends, which lost 9 bases and 0 bases, there was a span of 12 bases. There are 14 residues in the CDR3. CDR3 nucleotides: TGTGCCAGGGGCATTCTGAGCTCCTACAATGAGCAGTTCTTC. This encodes CARGILSSYNEQFF.

This chain joins TRBV19 and TRBJ2-6; D not resolved. Trimming shortened V by 5 bases and J by 3 bases, and 11 bases separated the two germline ends. This CDR3 is 15 amino acids long. Germline values: CDR1 LNHDA, CDR2 SQIVND (reference sequence). The CDR3 is CASSVTVYGANVLTF. Written as DNA, the CDR3 is TGTGCCAGTAGTGTTACAGTTTATGGGGCCAACGTCCTGACTTTC.

Turning to this clone: One junction end disagrees with the germline gene, perhaps due to a read error. The chain carries TRBV6-5 and TRBJ2-3, with D tentatively TRBD2 (6 bases). This CDR3 has 15 amino acids. Germline lookup yields CDR1 MNHEY and CDR2 SVGAGI. In nucleotides, the CDR3 is TGTGCCAGCATTTACCGCCCTAGCGGCACAGATACGCAGTATTTT. This codes for CASIYRPSGTDTQYF.

The chain combines TRBV18 with TRBJ2-2; the D gene is possibly TRBD1 (5 bases). V lost 2 bases and J 6 bases, leaving 10 bases between the germline ends. The CDR3 totals 14 residues. Germline values: CDR1 KGHSH, CDR2 LQKENI. CDR3 coding DNA: TGTGCCAGCTCACCATACAGGATAGCCGGGGAGCTGTTTTTT. It specifies CASSPYRIAGELFF.

The gene calls are TRBV2 and TRBJ1-1, with D perhaps matching TRBD1 (5 bases). The CDR3 is 13 amino acids. Germline V gene sequence: CDR1 SNHLY, CDR2 FYNNEI. With 4 bases removed from V and 1 base from J, the gap between germline ends came to 7 bases. The CDR3 protein is CASSVRENTEAFF. CDR3 DNA: TGTGCCAGCAGTGTCAGGGAGAACACTGAAGCTTTCTTT.

V usage is TRBV28 and J usage is TRBJ1-3; the match to TRBD1 covers 8 bases. The germline gives CDR1 MDHEN, CDR2 SYDVKM. CDR3 length equals 13 residues. The V segment lost 7 bases and the J segment 7 bases; nucleotides outside the gene matches: 6. The CDR3 nucleotides read TGTGCCAGCACCACAGGGGGTGATAACACCATATATTTT. Translating gives CASTTGGDNTIYF.

The CDR3 DNA sequence: TGTGCCAGCAGCTTGAGTTTAGGGGGCACAGATACGCAGTATTTT. This encodes CASSLSLGGTDTQYF. The V and J genes are TRBV5-4 and TRBJ2-3; the D gene is possibly TRBD1 (5 bases). Germline V gene lookup returns CDR1 SGHNT and CDR2 YYREEE (reference sequence). The V gene lost 1 base and the J gene lost 1 base, with 10 bases spanning the gap. This CDR3 is 15 amino acids long. Supplemented by reference TRBV5-4 and TRBJ2-3, the full variable domain reads ETGVTQSPTHLIKTRGQQVTLRCSSQSGHNTVSWYQQALGQGPQFIFQYYREEENGRGNFPPRFSGLQFPNYSSELNVNALELDDSALYLCASSLSLGGTDTQYFGPGTRLTVL.

The rearrangement links TRBV7-2 to TRBJ2-5, with 8 bases fitting TRBD1. The CDR3 spans 15 residues. Trimming took 3 bases from V and 4 from J; bases not matched to a gene: 7. Germline values: CDR1 SGHTA, CDR2 FQGNSA. CDR3 amino acids: CASSFTGGRLETQYF. In DNA, the CDR3 is TGTGCCAGCAGCTTCACAGGGGGGCGGTTAGAGACCCAGTACTTC.

The chain couples TRBV27 to TRBJ1-2, with D tentatively TRBD1 (5 bases). The CDR3 runs to 13 residues. Deletions cut 4 bases from V and 8 bases from J, with 14 bases between. The germline CDR1 and CDR2 sequences are MNHEY and SMNVEV (reference sequence). The CDR3 loop is CASSSGLGRGYTF. CDR3 sequence (DNA): TGTGCCAGCAGTTCGGGACTCGGGAGGGGCTACACCTTC.

This clone is a singleton in its sample. The V and J genes are TRBV7-9 and TRBJ2-1; TRBD2 aligns across 12 bases. Germline V lookup: CDR1 SEHNR, CDR2 FQNEAQ (reference sequence). V shed 1 base, J shed 9 bases, and the junction held 4 bases outside the gene matches. The CDR3 loop spans 15 amino acids. The CDR3 here is CASSLELAGGCEQFF. The CDR3 DNA reads as TGTGCCAGCAGCTTAGAGCTAGCGGGGGGGTGTGAGCAGTTCTTC.

The rearrangement joins TRBV5-1 to TRBJ1-1; 8 bases align to TRBD1. The CDR3 extends over 13 amino acids. Germline V gene lookup returns CDR1 SGHRS and CDR2 YFSETQ. V was clipped by 2 bases and J by 6 bases; unmatched bases: 3. CDR3 in amino acids: CASSFGQGPEAFF. DNA of the CDR3: TGCGCCAGCAGCTTCGGACAGGGCCCTGAAGCTTTCTTT.